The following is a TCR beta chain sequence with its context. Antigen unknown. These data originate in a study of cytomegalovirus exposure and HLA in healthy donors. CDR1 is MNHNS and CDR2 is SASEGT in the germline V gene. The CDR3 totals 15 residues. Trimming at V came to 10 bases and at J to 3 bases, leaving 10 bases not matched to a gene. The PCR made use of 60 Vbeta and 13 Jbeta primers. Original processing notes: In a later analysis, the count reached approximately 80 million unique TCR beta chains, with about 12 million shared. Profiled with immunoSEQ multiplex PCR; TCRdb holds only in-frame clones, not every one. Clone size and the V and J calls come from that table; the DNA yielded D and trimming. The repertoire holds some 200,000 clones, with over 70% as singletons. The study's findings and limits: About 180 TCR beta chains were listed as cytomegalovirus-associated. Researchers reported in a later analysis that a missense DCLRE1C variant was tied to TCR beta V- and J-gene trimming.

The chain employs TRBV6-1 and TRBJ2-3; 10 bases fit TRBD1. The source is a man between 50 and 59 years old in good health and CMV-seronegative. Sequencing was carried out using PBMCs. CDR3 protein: CATAEGQGYTDTQYF. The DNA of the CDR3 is TGTGCCACCGCTGAGGGACAGGGGTATACAGATACGCAGTATTTT.